Described below is a single T cell receptor (beta chain) sequence and its context. Original analysis: Amplified reference gene primers provided the basis for estimating nucleated cell counts. Produced via immunoSEQ multiplex PCR; TCRdb's table is partial and in-frame only. That table supplies the V and J calls and clone size; D and trimming were determined from the DNA. The table records tens of thousands of clones, around 90% of them present only once. The data belong to a study of blood T cell repertoires in COVID-19. Turning to the study itself: Sites in the United States, Italy and Spain provided acute and convalescent COVID-19 samples. PBMCs, B-cell-depleted T cells, or T cells were the source of the cDNA or gDNA that made up the material.

The germline gives CDR1 SGHRS, CDR2 YFSETQ. The ends lost 4 bases at V and 9 bases at J; junction bases unmatched: 10. The CDR3 runs 15 residues. The TCR comes from a man aged 55-75 years with active COVID-19. The gene calls are TRBV5-1 and TRBJ2-1, with 10 bases matching TRBD1. The sample consisted of peripheral blood. For the CDR3, the DNA is TGCGCCAGCAGCAGAGGGACAGGGGACAGTCCTGAGCAGTTCTTC. Protein product: CASSRGTGDSPEQFF.